Each of the 17 T cell receptor beta chains below was sequenced from the same sample in a study of CD8 T cells in Susac syndrome (dated by TCRdb to about 2019). Receptors were amplified or captured by the immunoSEQ multiplex PCR assay. RNA was extracted using the RNeasy kit, and roughly 0.5 to 1 microgram was reverse transcribed with random hexamers. TCRdb reworked the public reads: Q25 trimming with fastp, MiXCR clone assembly, productive beta chains retained. One record per CDR3 amino acid sequence lists the most common genes and DNA. The sample includes under 200,000 distinct CDR3 sequences, with roughly 91% observed a single time. Clones ranked in the top ten supply 0.087% of the sample. The sequencing input was CD4+ T cells from PBMCs. The source of these receptors is a human donor with Susac syndrome.

The V and J genes are TRBV7-2 and TRBJ2-7, with TRBD2 matching 12 bases. This CDR3 is built from 16 residues. Germline V gene sequence: CDR1 SGHTA, CDR2 FQGNSA. J lost 3 bases, V lost 1 base, and 4 bases had no gene match. The CDR3 is CASSLGPTSGSYEQYF. Written as DNA, the CDR3 is TGTGCCAGCAGCTTAGGCCCGACTAGCGGGAGCTACGAGCAGTACTTC.

The genes are TRBV19 and TRBJ1-3; D is uncertain. The V gene lost 4 bases and the J gene lost 0 bases, with 7 bases spanning the gap. Germline assignment: CDR1 LNHDA and CDR2 SQIVND (reference sequence). The CDR3 is 14 residues long. The CDR3 reads CASSNGRSGNTIYF. CDR3 nucleotide sequence: TGTGCCAGTAGTAACGGGCGCTCTGGAAACACCATATATTTT.

This chain connects TRBV3-1 to TRBJ1-2; D uncertain. Germline V gives CDR1 LGHDT, CDR2 YNNKEL (reference sequence). Trimming removed 4 bases at V and 3 bases at J, with 12 bases between. CDR3 size: 14 residues. The CDR3 spells CASSPREGYYGYTF. The CDR3, as DNA: TGTGCCAGCAGCCCAAGAGAGGGTTACTATGGCTACACCTTC.

This clonotype occurred a few times. This chain joins TRBV11-2 and TRBJ2-5, with TRBD2 matching 7 bases. Germline loops: CDR1 SGHAT, CDR2 FQNNGV. The CDR3 covers 13 residues. Trimming cost V 5 bases and J 4 bases; bases outside gene matches: 4. The CDR3 protein is CASSRLAVETQYF. CDR3 in DNA: TGTGCCAGCAGCCGTCTAGCGGTAGAGACCCAGTACTTC.

The rearrangement uses TRBV30 and TRBJ2-6; a possible D gene is TRBD1 (6 bases). Trimming left V 7 bases short and J 1 base short, with 11 bases between. CDR3 size: 14 residues. Germline values: CDR1 GTSNPN, CDR2 SVGIG (reference sequence). The CDR3 loop is CASTRGSGANVLTF. CDR3 DNA sequence: TGTGCCTCGACCAGGGGATCTGGGGCCAACGTCCTGACTTTC. Complete variable domain (other parts from reference TRBV30 and TRBJ2-6): SQTIHQWPATLVQPVGSPLSLECTVEGTSNPNLYWYRQAAGRGLQLLFYSVGIGQISSEVPQNLSASRPQDRQFILSSKKLLLSDSGFYLCASTRGSGANVLTFGAGSRLTVL.

The chain combines TRBV7-3 with TRBJ2-2; D is unresolved. Germline loops: CDR1 SGHTA, CDR2 FQGTGA. CDR3 length: 16 residues. V lost 1 base and J 7 bases, leaving 16 bases between the germline ends. CDR3 amino acids: CASSLNVVGNDGELFF. The CDR3 nucleotides read TGTGCCAGCAGCTTAAACGTCGTAGGGAATGACGGGGAGCTGTTTTTT. Full variable domain (outside the CDR3, taken from reference TRBV7-3 and TRBJ2-2): GAGVSQTPSNKVTEKGKYVELRCDPISGHTALYWYRQSLGQGPEFLIYFQGTGAADDSGLPNDRFFAVRPEGSVSTLKIQRTERGDSAVYLCASSLNVVGNDGELFFGEGSRLTVL.

The chain carries TRBV21-1 and TRBJ1-2; the table's D gene call, TRBD1, was not cross checked with the DNA. TRBV21-1 represents a pseudogene. This CDR3 spans 13 amino acids. The CDR3 is CASSVQGRRGYTF. The DNA of the CDR3 is TGTGCCAGCAGCGTACAAGGGCGACGCGGCTACACCTTC.

The CDR3, as DNA: TGCGCCAGCAGCTTGGGAAACACTCCTACTAACTATGGCTACACCTTC. It codes for CASSLGNTPTNYGYTF. The chain couples TRBV5-1 to TRBJ1-2; D not certain. The CDR3 runs 16 residues. V lost 0 bases, J lost 0 bases, and 12 bases lay in between. Germline V CDR1 and CDR2: SGHRS, YFSETQ. Full variable domain (missing parts from reference TRBV5-1 and TRBJ1-2): KAGVTQTPRYLIKTRGQQVTLSCSPISGHRSVSWYQQTPGQGLQFLFEYFSETQRNKGNFPGRFSGRQFSNSRSEMNVSTLELGDSALYLCASSLGNTPTNYGYTFGSGTRLTVV.

The V and J genes are TRBV2 and TRBJ2-7; possibly TRBD1 for D (5 bases). This CDR3 spans 14 amino acids. Germline V lookup: CDR1 SNHLY, CDR2 FYNNEI. V was cut by 2 bases and J by 2 bases, with 10 bases left in between. The CDR3 region has the DNA TGTGCCAGCAGTGAACAGGGTCCACCCTACGAGCAGTACTTC. As protein: CASSEQGPPYEQYF. Using reference TRBV2 and TRBJ2-7 for the parts outside the CDR3, the full variable domain is EPEVTQTPSHQVTQMGQEVILRCVPISNHLYFYWYRQILGQKVEFLVSFYNNEISEKSEIFDDQFSVERPDGSNFTLKIRSTKLEDSAMYFCASSEQGPPYEQYFGPGTRLTVT.

The chain has TRBV3-1 and TRBJ2-7, with 12 bases that match TRBD2. Germline loops: CDR1 LGHDT, CDR2 YNNKEL (reference sequence). The CDR3 runs to 18 residues. Trimming took 2 bases from V and 2 from J; bases not matched to a gene: 10. CDR3 protein: CASSQKKRGLAGPYEQYF. DNA of the CDR3: TGTGCCAGCAGCCAAAAAAAAAGGGGACTAGCGGGCCCCTACGAGCAGTACTTC.

The chain recombines TRBV27 with TRBJ2-7, with 7 positions matching TRBD2. Germline V gene lookup returns CDR1 MNHEY and CDR2 SMNVEV (reference sequence). V shed 6 bases, J shed 3 bases, and the junction held 8 bases outside the gene matches. This CDR3 region has 14 residues. The CDR3 sequence: CASSTGLVGYEQYF. The DNA of the CDR3 is TGTGCCAGCAGCACCGGACTAGTCGGCTACGAGCAGTACTTC.

The chain links TRBV9 to TRBJ1-2, with 9 bases fitting TRBD1. CDR1 and CDR2 from the germline V gene are SGDLS and YYNGEE. CDR3 length: 13 residues. J gave up 7 bases and V 3 bases, and 4 bases lay outside the gene matches. CDR3 sequence (DNA): TGTGCCAGCAGCGCAGACAGGGGGATTGGCTACACCTTC. Translating it yields CASSADRGIGYTF.

This rearrangement joins TRBV7-9 to TRBJ1-1; TRBD1 aligns across 9 bases. This CDR3 spans 13 amino acids. Germline lookup yields CDR1 SEHNR and CDR2 FQNEAQ (reference sequence). The junction had 7 bases not matched to a gene; V was cut back by 4 bases and J by 10 bases. CDR3 amino acids: CASSSTGGEGAFF. The CDR3, as DNA: TGTGCCAGCAGCTCTACAGGGGGCGAGGGAGCTTTCTTT.

The rearrangement uses TRBV6-1 and TRBJ2-3; 10 nucleotides line up with TRBD2. The J segment lost 1 base and the V segment lost 3 bases, leaving 4 bases of the junction unmatched. Per the germline V gene, CDR1 is MNHNS and CDR2 is SASEGT. The CDR3 is made up of 16 amino acids. The CDR3 DNA sequence: TGTGCCAGCAGTGAGGCCCTAGCGGGAGGCACAGATACGCAGTATTTT. As protein: CASSEALAGGTDTQYF.

The V gene is TRBV30, the J gene TRBJ1-6; D gene uncertain. CDR1 is GTSNPN and CDR2 is SVGIG in the germline V gene (reference sequence). The V end was cut by 1 base, the J end by 13 bases, with 11 bases between. The CDR3 has 12 residues. The CDR3 spells CAWSGVTSPLHF. The DNA for the CDR3 is TGTGCCTGGAGTGGCGTTACTTCTCCCCTCCACTTT.

The genes are TRBV4-1 and TRBJ2-5; D ambiguous. V was cut by 5 bases and J by 1 base, with 20 bases left in between. Germline CDR1 MGHRA, CDR2 YSYEKL. This CDR3 is 17 amino acids long. The CDR3 nucleotides read TGCGCCAGCAGCGCAGTTAGTAGAACAGATTCCCAAGAGACCCAGTACTTC. It translates to CASSAVSRTDSQETQYF.

On this clonotype: A much larger clone sits a single nucleotide away, making a read error possible. The V and J genes are TRBV2 and TRBJ2-7; the D is unclear. The CDR3 runs to 10 residues. Germline V gives CDR1 SNHLY, CDR2 FYNNEI. Trimming cost V 2 bases and J 5 bases, with 1 base left between them. This CDR3 is CASSENEQYF. The CDR3 nucleotides are TGTGCCAGCAGTGAAAACGAGCAGTACTTC.